What follows are 27 T cell receptor beta chains derived from one specimen sequenced in a study of T cells after posttransplantation cyclophosphamide. Measured with immunoSEQ multiplex PCR; TCRdb has only the in-frame clones, and not every one. Observed in the sample are 38,000 or so clones, none of them singletons. The sequencing sample was made of PBMCs. These TCRs come from a man aged 45-60 years in good health, CMV-negative, and a related stem cell transplant donor.

The sample holds many counts of this clone. The V call is TRBV4-3, the J call TRBJ1-2; perhaps TRBD1 as D (6 bases). The ends were cut back, 0 bases at V and 3 bases at J, with 17 bases in the middle. Germline CDR1 LGHNA, CDR2 YSLEER. The CDR3 is 17 amino acids. The CDR3 loop is CASSQELTGSMYYGYTF. The CDR3 DNA reads as TGCGCCAGCAGCCAAGAATTAACAGGGTCGATGTACTATGGCTACACCTTC.

This clone was counted many times. This chain uses TRBV6-6 with TRBJ1-1, with TRBD1 as a possible D gene (5 bases). The ends were cut back, 6 bases at V and 3 bases at J, with 17 bases in the middle. The length of the CDR3 is 15 residues. Germline CDR1 reads MNHNY; CDR2 reads SVGAGI (reference sequence). The CDR3 is CASRGGGLGDTEAFF. CDR3 coding DNA: TGTGCCAGCAGGGGAGGAGGATTGGGGGACACTGAAGCTTTCTTT.

Many counts were recorded for this clone. The chain employs TRBV29-1 and TRBJ1-1, with D possibly being TRBD1 (5 bases). Trimming stripped 3 bases from V and 0 bases from J, with 11 bases between. Germline V gene data show CDR1 as SQVTM and CDR2 as ANQGSEA. The CDR3 consists of 14 residues. Here the CDR3 DNA reads TGCAGCGTTGATAAGGAGGGGCTGAACACTGAAGCTTTCTTT. It yields the protein CSVDKEGLNTEAFF.

The table lists this clone with many counts. This sequence joins TRBV14 and TRBJ2-7, with D unclear. CDR3 length: 14 amino acids. Germline values: CDR1 SGHDN, CDR2 FVKESK. V was clipped by 4 bases and J by 6 bases, with 16 bases between them. The CDR3 is CASSRSNVFSEQYF. The CDR3 nucleotides are TGTGCCAGCAGCCGGAGTAATGTTTTTAGCGAGCAGTACTTC.

This clone was observed many times. The rearrangement links TRBV5-8 to TRBJ2-3; D is perhaps TRBD1 (6 bases). This CDR3 is built from 15 residues. The germline V gene encodes CDR1 SGHTS and CDR2 YDEGEE. The V and J ends lost 4 bases and 0 bases respectively, with 12 bases between them. The CDR3 reads CASSPGQTSTDTQYF. CDR3 coding DNA: TGTGCCAGCAGCCCGGGACAAACTAGCACAGATACGCAGTATTTT.

This clone was counted ten times or more. The V gene is TRBV6-1, the J gene TRBJ2-1; 7 nucleotides match TRBD1. The CDR3 spans 12 residues. Germline V gene sequence: CDR1 MNHNS, CDR2 SASEGT. V trimming: 6 bases; J trimming: 8 bases; junction bases outside the gene matches: 4. The CDR3 loop reads CASSATGYEQFF. DNA of the CDR3: TGTGCCAGCAGCGCGACAGGGTATGAGCAGTTCTTC.

This clone was seen many times. The chain uses TRBV10-3 and TRBJ2-7; D is perhaps TRBD1 (7 bases). V was clipped by 8 bases and J by 6 bases, with 23 bases between them. The V gene's germline CDR1 is ENHRY and CDR2 SYGVKD. CDR3 size: 15 residues. The CDR3: CAIGGGAGGSSEQYF. Written as DNA, the CDR3 is TGTGCCATCGGGGGAGGAGCAGGGGGTTCTTCCGAGCAGTACTTC.

This clone was seen ten or more times. The chain links TRBV11-3 to TRBJ2-7; 10 bases are a match to TRBD1. After removal of 3 bases from V and 4 bases from J, the junction contained 9 bases not matched to a gene. The CDR3 is made up of 16 amino acids. Germline CDR1 is SGHNT and CDR2 is YENEEA. CDR3 sequence (DNA): TGTGCCAGCAGCTTGAGCGACAGGGGGCAACGTTACGAGCAGTACTTC. Its translation: CASSLSDRGQRYEQYF. Full variable domain (outside the CDR3, taken from reference TRBV11-3 and TRBJ2-7): EAGVVQSPRYKIIEKKQPVAFWCNPISGHNTLYWYLQNLGQGPELLIRYENEEAVDDSQLPKDRFSAERLKGVDSTLKIQPAELGDSAVYLCASSLSDRGQRYEQYFGPGTRLTVT.

The sample holds many counts of this clone. The chain carries TRBV5-4 and TRBJ2-1; the match to TRBD2 covers 10 bases. The V gene's germline CDR1 is SGHNT and CDR2 YYREEE (reference sequence). The CDR3 covers 15 residues. The junction had 4 bases not matched to a gene; V was cut back by 2 bases and J by 5 bases. The CDR3 loop is CASSLRTSGNNEQFF. The CDR3 region has the DNA TGTGCCAGCAGCTTACGGACTAGCGGCAACAATGAGCAGTTCTTC.

This clone has at least ten counts. The chain uses TRBV11-2 and TRBJ1-6; D is undetermined. V lost 3 bases, J lost 7 bases, and 13 bases lay in between. In germline, CDR1 is SGHAT, CDR2 FQNNGV. The CDR3 totals 15 residues. CDR3 coding DNA: TGTGCCAGCAGCTTCGGCCCGCGGGAGAATTCACCCCTCCACTTT. Translation: CASSFGPRENSPLHF.

In this sample, this clone turned up a few times. The chain employs TRBV5-1 and TRBJ2-1, with D maybe TRBD2 (6 bases). V lost 9 bases to trimming and J lost 7 bases, with 26 bases between them. Germline V lookup: CDR1 SGHRS, CDR2 YFSETQ. The CDR3 is made up of 16 amino acids. As DNA, the CDR3 is TGCGCCACCAGATATGGAGGGGCCGAGGTTGGAAATGAGCAGTTCTTC. Its translation is CATRYGGAEVGNEQFF.

This chain joins TRBV7-3 and TRBJ2-1; tentative D call: TRBD2 (6 bases). The V and J ends lost 2 bases and 6 bases respectively, with 14 bases between them. Germline CDR1 reads SGHTA; CDR2 reads FQGTGA. There are 15 residues in the CDR3. As DNA, the CDR3 is TGTGCCAGCAGCTTAGGGGAGGCCGGGGCCAATGAGCAGTTCTTC. Its protein is CASSLGEAGANEQFF. The variable domain in full, with the rest retrieved from reference TRBV7-3 and TRBJ2-1, is GAGVSQTPSNKVTEKGKYVELRCDPISGHTALYWYRQSLGQGPEFLIYFQGTGAADDSGLPNDRFFAVRPEGSVSTLKIQRTERGDSAVYLCASSLGEAGANEQFFGPGTRLTVL.

This clone was found many times. The genes are TRBV9 and TRBJ2-7, with D perhaps matching TRBD2 (5 bases). V lost 0 bases and J 0 bases, leaving 7 bases between the germline ends. Germline assignment: CDR1 SGDLS and CDR2 YYNGEE. The CDR3 sequence is 14 residues long. CDR3 in amino acids: CASSVGGFSYEQYF. The CDR3 coding sequence is TGTGCCAGCAGCGTAGGAGGGTTCTCCTACGAGCAGTACTTC.

This clone appeared many times. V is TRBV4-3 and J is TRBJ1-1; D possibly corresponds to TRBD1 (6 bases). Germline CDR1 reads LGHNA; CDR2 reads YSLEER. With 2 bases removed from V and 8 bases from J, the gap between germline ends came to 18 bases. This CDR3 contains 15 residues. This CDR3 reads CASSQQAGVGGEAFF. In nucleotides, the CDR3 is TGCGCCAGCAGCCAACAGGCAGGGGTGGGTGGGGAAGCTTTCTTT.

The chain carries TRBV5-1 and TRBJ2-1, with D perhaps TRBD2 (6 bases). CDR3 size: 14 residues. From germline, CDR1 is SGHRS and CDR2 YFSETQ. Trimming took off 1 base at V and 5 bases at J, with 10 bases between the two ends. CDR3 protein: CASSLLGGNNEQFF. CDR3 nucleotides: TGCGCCAGCAGCTTGTTGGGCGGGAACAATGAGCAGTTCTTC.

This clone was found many times. The V and J genes are TRBV5-5 and TRBJ2-7, with D perhaps matching TRBD2 (5 bases). V lost 6 bases and J 3 bases, leaving 16 bases between the germline ends. Germline CDR1 SGHKS, CDR2 YYEKEE (reference sequence). CDR3 size: 14 residues. CDR3 residues: CASTRWAGIYEQYF. The DNA of the CDR3 is TGTGCCAGCACCCGGTGGGCGGGTATCTACGAGCAGTACTTC.

The table lists this clone with many counts. The V and J genes are TRBV6-5 and TRBJ1-1, with D uncertain. Trimming stripped 2 bases from V and 11 bases from J, with 15 bases between. Germline CDR1 MNHEY, CDR2 SVGAGI. This CDR3 comprises 13 residues. The CDR3 DNA is TGTGCCAGCAGTTACCCCCAGGCGGGTAAGGCTTTCTTT. It is translated as CASSYPQAGKAFF.

This clone has at least ten counts. This chain joins TRBV5-1 and TRBJ1-5, with D possibly matching TRBD1 (6 bases). Germline lookup yields CDR1 SGHRS and CDR2 YFSETQ. The CDR3 length is 14 residues. V shed 0 bases and J shed 5 bases, with 9 bases lying between them. The CDR3 loop is CASSLASGDQPQHF. Written as DNA, the CDR3 is TGCGCCAGCAGCTTGGCGTCAGGGGATCAGCCCCAGCATTTT.

This clone occurred many times. This chain links TRBV10-2 with TRBJ2-7, with D tentatively TRBD1 (5 bases). The V and J ends lost 0 bases and 10 bases respectively, with 10 bases between them. The CDR3 has 12 residues. Germline CDR1 is WSHSY and CDR2 is SAAADI. This CDR3 is CASSESQGLQYF. The CDR3 region has the DNA TGCGCCAGCAGTGAGTCGCAGGGCCTTCAGTACTTC.

This clone was seen repeatedly, ten times or more. V and J are TRBV4-2 and TRBJ2-3, with 7 bases lining up with TRBD2. From germline, CDR1 is LGHNA and CDR2 YNFKEQ. Trimming removed 1 base from V and 7 bases from J; junction bases left unmatched: 5. The CDR3 runs to 14 residues. CDR3 nucleotides: TGTGCCAGCAGCCAAGGACTAGCTGGATATACGCAGTATTTT. This sequence encodes CASSQGLAGYTQYF.

This clone was observed a few times. V and J are TRBV15 and TRBJ2-3; a possible D gene is TRBD2 (7 bases). CDR3 size: 15 residues. The germline V and J ends were trimmed by 5 bases and 4 bases, with 16 bases remaining between them. Germline V CDR1 and CDR2: LNHNV, YYDKDF (reference sequence). CDR3 in amino acids: CATSSYRGAADTQYF. CDR3 nucleotide sequence: TGTGCCACCAGCTCATATCGGGGGGCTGCAGATACGCAGTATTTT.

This clone was detected ten times or more. The chain couples TRBV5-1 to TRBJ1-1, with D possibly TRBD1 on 5 matching bases. The CDR3 length is 14 residues. V was clipped by 2 bases and J by 2 bases, with 10 bases between them. The germline gives CDR1 SGHRS, CDR2 YFSETQ. CDR3 amino acids: CASSFQGSNTEAFF. CDR3 in DNA: TGCGCCAGCAGCTTTCAGGGTAGCAACACTGAAGCTTTCTTT.

This clone was picked up many times. The chain joins TRBV6-5 to TRBJ2-1, with a possible D match to TRBD1 (6 bases). The germline V and J ends were trimmed by 0 bases and 10 bases, with 19 bases remaining between them. Per germline, CDR1 MNHEY and CDR2 SVGAGI. The CDR3 has 16 residues. In DNA, the CDR3 is TGTGCCAGCAGTTACTCTGGGACAAACCCCGCAAGAGAGCAGTTCTTC. The encoded protein is CASSYSGTNPAREQFF.

In its sample, this clone was seen many times. The gene calls are TRBV27 and TRBJ1-2; maybe TRBD1 (6 bases). V lost 6 bases to trimming and J lost 9 bases, with 14 bases between them. The germline V gene has CDR1 MNHEY and CDR2 SMNVEV (reference sequence). The CDR3 totals 12 residues. As DNA, the CDR3 is TGTGCCAGCAGCCCAAACAGGGACAGCTACACCTTC. Residues: CASSPNRDSYTF.

This clone was counted at least ten times. The J gene is TRBJ1-6, the V gene TRBV5-4, with 9 bases matching TRBD1. This CDR3 is 15 amino acids long. CDR1 is SGHNT and CDR2 is YYREEE in the germline V gene (reference sequence). Unmatched junction bases numbered 6, after V lost 6 bases and J lost 5 bases. The CDR3 sequence: CASNRQGGNNSPLHF. DNA for the CDR3: TGTGCCAGCAACCGACAGGGGGGGAATAATTCACCCCTCCACTTT.

This clone was detected ten times or more. This chain joins TRBV9 and TRBJ2-1, with TRBD2 matching 9 bases. The CDR3 runs to 15 residues. Germline V gene lookup returns CDR1 SGDLS and CDR2 YYNGEE. The V and J ends lost 4 bases and 7 bases, in that order; junction bases with no gene match: 9. CDR3 DNA: TGTGCCAGCAGCCCACTCCAGCGGGAGGTGAATGAGCAGTTCTTC. Its translation is CASSPLQREVNEQFF.

This clone was counted ten times or more. V is TRBV7-2 and J is TRBJ1-5; D is uncertain. The CDR3 is 14 amino acids. The V and J ends lost 3 bases and 7 bases respectively, with 13 bases between them. In germline, CDR1 is SGHTA, CDR2 FQGNSA. CDR3 loop: CASSFREGRQPQHF. The CDR3 nucleotides read TGTGCCAGCAGCTTTCGGGAGGGTAGACAGCCCCAGCATTTT.